This T cell receptor (beta chain) is drawn from a study of blood T cell repertoires in COVID-19. Clones were sequenced by immunoSEQ multiplex PCR, and TCRdb holds only the in-frame ones, with some missing. The sample holds about 390,000 clones; approximately 89% are singletons and the top ten take under 3%. Trimming removed 3 bases at V and 2 bases at J, with 12 bases between. CDR1 is SGDLS and CDR2 is YYNGEE in the germline V gene. The CDR3 spans 14 residues. This sequence originates from a woman aged 60-75 years with COVID-19, enrolled during active disease. Source material: peripheral blood. The gene calls are TRBV9 and TRBJ2-7, with D perhaps TRBD2 (5 bases). The CDR3 DNA is TGTGCCAGCAGCGCCGGGAACTCCCCCTACGAGCAGTACTTC. This gives the protein CASSAGNSPYEQYF.